A selection of T cell receptor beta chains follows, all from one sample in a study of blood T cells in healthy people across ages. MiXCR, applied by TCRdb to the 5' RACE reads, yields one record per CDR3 protein. The table has 540,000 or so distinct CDR3 sequences, 25% to 30% seen once. Specimen: blood. Receptors originate from a woman in her sixties or seventies in good health. CDR3s include the opening cysteine and the closing phenylalanine or tryptophan. A D gene is named only where the DNA matches it firmly. The size of a clone is reported for some rows only, either as once, few or many, or as a class for expanded clones.

TRBJ2-5 | NA | 14 | TRBV5-1 | NA | CASSSLGYQETQYF | TGCGCCAGCAGCTCCTTGGGGTACCAAGAGACCCAGTACTTC
TRBJ2-1 | NA | 17 | TRBV4-1 | NA | CASSQVSGAGAYNEQFF | TGCGCCAGCAGCCAAGTCTCTGGGGCAGGCGCCTACAATGAGCAGTTCTTC
TRBJ1-1 | TRBD1 | 12 | TRBV29-1 | few | CSGDRGDTEAFF | TGCAGCGGTGACAGGGGAGACACTGAAGCTTTCTTT
TRBJ1-1 | NA | 12 | TRBV7-9 | few | CASDPANTEAFF | TGTGCCAGCGATCCAGCTAACACTGAAGCTTTCTTT
TRBJ2-1 | NA | 17 | TRBV7-2 | NA | CASSFRGVSLSYNEQFF | TGTGCCAGCAGCTTTAGAGGAGTTTCACTCTCCTACAATGAGCAGTTCTTC
TRBJ2-3 | NA | 14 | TRBV7-9 | NA | CASSYGFNTDTQYF | TGTGCCAGCAGCTACGGCTTCAATACAGATACGCAGTATTTT
TRBJ2-7 | NA | 13 | TRBV12-3/TRBV12-4 | NA | CASSGSWSYEQYF | TGTGCCAGCAGTGGTAGCTGGTCCTACGAGCAGTACTTC
TRBJ2-7 | TRBD1 | 15 | TRBV3-1 | few | CASSQSPGQGDRQYF | TGTGCCAGCAGCCAGTCTCCGGGACAGGGGGATCGACAGTACTTC
TRBJ2-5 | NA | 12 | TRBV12-3/TRBV12-4 | NA | CASSRRAMEQYF | TGTGCCAGCAGCCGAAGAGCGATGGAGCAGTACTTC
TRBJ1-2 | TRBD1 | 12 | TRBV29-1 | few | CSVEQQGYGYTF | TGCAGCGTTGAGCAACAGGGGTATGGCTACACCTTC
TRBJ2-5 | NA | 14 | TRBV5-1 | NA | CASSLETMRETQYF | TGCGCCAGCAGCTTGGAAACGATGAGGGAGACCCAGTACTTC
TRBJ2-5 | TRBD1 | 15 | TRBV4-3 | few | CASSHSDREGETQYF | TGCGCCAGCAGCCATTCGGACAGGGAAGGAGAGACCCAGTACTTC
TRBJ1-2 | NA | 12 | TRBV20-1 | NA | CSVSSSGYGYTF | TGCAGTGTCTCGTCGTCGGGCTATGGCTACACCTTC
TRBJ1-5 | NA | 13 | TRBV24-1 | NA | CATSASGHQPQHF | TGTGCCACCAGTGCGTCGGGACATCAGCCCCAGCATTTT
TRBJ2-7 | NA | 12 | TRBV11-2 | NA | CASSKGQLEQYF | TGTGCCAGCAGCAAAGGGCAGCTCGAGCAGTACTTC
TRBJ1-4 | NA | 15 | TRBV4-1 | NA | CASSLVIATNEKLFF | TGCGCCAGCAGCCTAGTCATTGCAACTAATGAAAAACTGTTTTTT
TRBJ1-1 | NA | 15 | TRBV20-1 | NA | CSARDLRRKNTEAFF | TGCAGTGCTAGAGACCTCCGGAGAAAGAACACTGAAGCTTTCTTT
TRBJ2-7 | NA | 13 | TRBV27 | few | CASSLRGTGEQYF | TGTGCCAGCAGTTTGAGGGGCACGGGGGAGCAGTACTTC
TRBJ2-1 | NA | 12 | TRBV7-2 | NA | CASSLKYNEQFF | TGTGCCAGCAGCTTAAAATACAATGAGCAGTTCTTC
TRBJ2-1 | NA | 14 | TRBV7-9 | NA | CASSQGTAYNEQLF | TGTGCCAGCAGCCAGGGTACGGCCTACAATGAGCAGCTCTTC
TRBJ2-5 | TRBD2 | 13 | TRBV29-1 | few | CSGFSGGAETQYF | TGCAGCGGCTTTAGCGGGGGGGCAGAGACCCAGTACTTC
TRBJ2-7 | TRBD2 | 17 | TRBV11-1 | few | CASSIGLAGTTPYEQYF | TGTGCCAGCAGTATCGGACTAGCGGGAACCACTCCCTACGAGCAGTACTTC
TRBJ2-1 | NA | 17 | TRBV20-1 | few | CSASYFSAGPSYNEQFF | TGCAGTGCTAGTTACTTTTCGGCGGGGCCCTCCTACAATGAGCAGTTCTTC
TRBJ1-2 | TRBD1 | 15 | TRBV11-2 | NA | CASSPGTEGNYGYTF | TGTGCCAGCAGCCCCGGGACAGAGGGTAACTATGGCTACACCTTC
TRBJ2-7 | TRBD2 | 14 | TRBV20-1 | few | CSARRLAGGYEQYF | TGCAGTGCTAGAAGACTAGCGGGGGGATACGAGCAGTACTTC
TRBJ1-1 | NA | 11 | TRBV6-5 | NA | CASSSPRRAFF | TGTGCCAGCAGTTCCCCCCGACGGGCTTTCTTT
TRBJ1-5 | NA | 15 | TRBV7-2 | NA | CAGSLKGPRGGPQHF | TGTGCCGGCAGCTTAAAAGGGCCCCGGGGCGGGCCCCAGCATTTT
TRBJ2-2 | NA | 15 | TRBV24-1 | few | CATSLRGAPSGELFF | TGTGCCACCAGTCTAAGGGGAGCCCCAAGCGGGGAGCTGTTTTTT
TRBJ2-7 | TRBD1 | 14 | TRBV20-1 | few | CSASWAAGTGEQYF | TGCAGTGCTAGTTGGGCCGCGGGGACAGGAGAGCAGTACTTC
TRBJ1-1 | NA | 15 | TRBV10-3 | NA | CAISEAGAEDTEAFF | TGTGCCATCAGTGAGGCGGGGGCAGAGGACACTGAAGCTTTCTTT
TRBJ1-1 | TRBD1 | 13 | TRBV29-1 | few | CSVEVTGGVGAFF | TGCAGCGTTGAAGTGACAGGGGGCGTGGGAGCTTTCTTT
TRBJ2-4 | NA | 14 | TRBV7-9 | few | CASSLATYGDIQYF | TGTGCCAGCAGCTTAGCCACCTATGGGGACATTCAGTACTTC
TRBJ1-5 | NA | 9 | TRBV24-1 | NA | CATMELGHF | TGTGCCACCATGGAACTAGGGCATTTT
TRBJ2-6 | NA | 15 | TRBV4-1 | few | CASSPAGTGANVLTF | TGCGCCAGCAGCCCAGCAGGGACTGGGGCCAACGTCCTGACTTTC
TRBJ1-6 | NA | 15 | TRBV4-3 | many | CASSQGDSYNSPLHF | TGCGCCAGCAGCCAAGGAGACTCCTATAATTCACCCCTCCACTTT
TRBJ2-7 | NA | 13 | TRBV20-1 | NA | CSARKTAFYEQYF | TGCAGTGCTAGGAAGACAGCTTTCTACGAGCAGTACTTC
TRBJ2-7 | NA | 13 | TRBV20-1 | few | CSAIGRGFYEQYF | TGCAGTGCTATTGGGCGGGGTTTTTACGAGCAGTACTTC
TRBJ1-2 | NA | 12 | TRBV28 | once | CASSLLDGGYTF | TGTGCCAGCAGTTTATTGGACGGTGGCTACACCTTC
TRBJ1-4 | NA | 12 | TRBV4-2 | many | CASSQVGGELFF | TGTGCCAGCAGCCAAGTTGGGGGGGAACTGTTTTTT
TRBJ2-5 | NA | 16 | TRBV30 | few | CAWSPGTLGVSETQYF | TGTGCCTGGAGTCCCGGGACCCTAGGGGTTTCGGAGACCCAGTACTTC
TRBJ2-5 | NA | 11 | TRBV29-1 | NA | CSAGAKETQYF | TGCAGCGCCGGAGCTAAAGAGACCCAGTACTTC
TRBJ1-3 | NA | 16 | TRBV4-3 | many | CASSQDPGGFGNTIYF | TGCGCCAGCAGCCAAGATCCGGGCGGGTTTGGAAACACCATATATTTT
TRBJ1-6 | NA | 14 | TRBV12-3/TRBV12-4 | few | CASSFQGYGSPLHF | TGTGCCAGCAGTTTCCAGGGGTATGGATCACCCCTCCACTTT
TRBJ2-4 | NA | 13 | TRBV6-2/TRBV6-3 | NA | CASSSLGTNIQYF | TGTGCCAGCAGTTCGTTAGGGACCAACATTCAGTACTTC
TRBJ2-3 | NA | 15 | TRBV5-1 | few | CASSLQSSGTDTQYF | TGCGCCAGCAGCTTGCAGTCTAGCGGCACAGATACGCAGTATTTT
TRBJ2-1 | NA | 18 | TRBV6-2/TRBV6-3 | few | CASSFRDLGRSSYNEQFF | TGTGCCAGCAGTTTCAGGGATCTGGGCCGGAGCTCCTACAATGAGCAGTTCTTC
TRBJ2-2 | NA | 13 | TRBV11-1 | NA | CASSARDTGELFF | TGTGCCAGCAGCGCACGTGACACCGGGGAGCTGTTTTTT
TRBJ2-1 | TRBD2 | 16 | TRBV5-1 | NA | CASSPSSGVSHNEQFF | TGCGCCAGCAGCCCCTCCAGCGGGGTCAGCCACAATGAGCAGTTCTTC
TRBJ2-7 | TRBD1 | 15 | TRBV5-1 | few | CASSLGQGAVYEQYF | TGCGCCAGCAGCTTAGGACAGGGGGCGGTCTACGAGCAGTACTTC